This T cell receptor beta chain was documented in a study of molecular identifiers for immune sequencing clone quantification (dated by TCRdb to 2016 to 2018). Background on the whole study: For a replicate experiment, RNA from approximately 20,000 or 100,000 naive CD8 T cells was divided into five aliquots, of which four were sequenced. This methods study benchmarked molecular-identifier clustering-based TCR repertoire sequencing (MIDCIRS) and TCR RNA copy counting, using CD8 T cells to do so.

From the cysteine through the phenylalanine, the CDR3 covers 13 amino acids. The kept DNA is CDR3 alone, 39 bases in frame from the first base. CDR1 MNHEY and CDR2 SMNVEV were looked up in the germline V gene (reference sequence). Trimming takes 3 bases from V and 2 bases from J, and the germline ends sit 8 bases apart. This clonotype is judged medium-sized (0.01 to 0.1%). What this receptor recognizes is not known. The sample holds no much larger clone one base away, and base qualities are not on file. Study-level results and caveats: In CMV-specific effector cells, clones with more than 20 RNA copies contained over 99% of molecules, whereas in naive cells such clones contained under 1% of molecules. Modeling gave about 3 recovered TCR RNA copies per cell versus around 10 by digital PCR, implying around 31% capture efficiency. The naive libraries included spiked-in Jurkat TCR RNA (roughly eleven copies' worth), and this Jurkat TCR RNA is not part of the donor repertoire. When barcode sub-clustering was not used, chimeric consensus sequences inflated TCR diversity, with chimeras reaching as high as 47%. Identical TCR molecules sharing a barcode could cause highly expanded clone sizes to be underestimated. Spiked-in Jurkat TCR RNA equal to a single cell's worth was reported to be detectable even within one million naive CD8 T cells.

The protocol used for the library was PCR. This sample was sequenced with an Illumina HiSeq 4000. Preparation of bulk TCR libraries followed a previously described approach, with the TCR primers listed in Table S5. Purification of total RNA was performed with the Qiagen AllPrep DNA/RNA kit. Before any analysis, reads coming from multiple sequencing runs of the same library were combined into one pool. The original pipeline was this. Reads were retained only if their TCR constant sequence matched exactly, and those retained reads were trimmed to 150 nt and grouped according to their 12-nt molecular barcodes. Within each barcode group, reads were sub-clustered at a 15% Levenshtein threshold, and quality-weighted consensus sequences were built per RNA molecule. Non-functional sequences were excluded, and lower-count sequences lying one edit away from another sequence were also excluded. Based on a fit of two negative binomial distributions, barcode sub-clusters having less than 20% of the maximum read count were discarded. TCRdb trimmed the raw reads at Q25, called clones with MiXCR and kept productive beta chains. Here each entry gathers all rows of one CDR3 protein and keeps the most common genes and DNA. The V and J calls reflect TCRdb's pipeline rather than the authors' work. This sample is represented by 8,500 to 11,000 distinct CDR3 sequences; roughly a sixth of them were singletons. Roughly 2% of the sample lies in the top ten.

Libraries of naive CD8 T cells were built from approximately 20,000 to 980,000 sorted cells, with 10%, 30% or 50% of the purified RNA used. Naive CD8 T cells, defined as CD8+CD4-CCR7+CD45RA+, were FACS-sorted into RLT Plus buffer on a BD FACSAria II. To test detection sensitivity, Jurkat RNA equal to approximately ten TCR copies was added to samples of about 17,000-1,100,000 naive CD8 T cells. Enrichment of CD8 T cells was performed with RosetteSep CD8+ T Cell Enrichment Cocktail and Ficoll-Paque, after which ACK red cell lysis was carried out. The sequencing sample was made of naive CD8+ T cells from blood, with Jurkat cell RNA spiked in. This specimen's cell subset or site label, per the study, means: FACS-sorted CD8+CD4-CCR7+CD45RA+ naive T cells. The receptor comes from a human donor in good health. Some libraries in this study had Jurkat cell RNA spiked in. The V and J genes are TRBV27 and TRBJ2-7, and perhaps TRBD2 as D gene, on 5 matching bases. The DNA sequence is given as TGTGCCAGCAGTTTCCCGGGGACCTACGAGCAGTACTTC. Its protein is CASSFPGTYEQYF.